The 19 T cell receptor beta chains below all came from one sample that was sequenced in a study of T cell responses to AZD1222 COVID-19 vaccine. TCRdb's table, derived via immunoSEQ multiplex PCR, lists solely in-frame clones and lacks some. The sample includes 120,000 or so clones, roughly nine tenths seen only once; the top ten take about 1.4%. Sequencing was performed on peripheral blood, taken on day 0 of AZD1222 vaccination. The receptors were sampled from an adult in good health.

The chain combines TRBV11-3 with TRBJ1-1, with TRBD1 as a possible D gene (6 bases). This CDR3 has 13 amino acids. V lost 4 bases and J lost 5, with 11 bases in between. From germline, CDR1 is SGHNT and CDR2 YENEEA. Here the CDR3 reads CASSYSGDTEAFF. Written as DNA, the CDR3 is TGTGCCAGCAGCTACTCAGGGGATACTGAAGCTTTCTTT. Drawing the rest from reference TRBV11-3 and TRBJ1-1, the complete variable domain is EAGVVQSPRYKIIEKKQPVAFWCNPISGHNTLYWYLQNLGQGPELLIRYENEEAVDDSQLPKDRFSAERLKGVDSTLKIQPAELGDSAVYLCASSYSGDTEAFFGQGTRLTVV.

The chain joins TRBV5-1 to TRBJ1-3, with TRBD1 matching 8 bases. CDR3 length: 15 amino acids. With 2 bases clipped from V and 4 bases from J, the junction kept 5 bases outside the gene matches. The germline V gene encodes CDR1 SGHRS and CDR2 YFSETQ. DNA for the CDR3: TGCGCCAGCAGCTTTACAGGGGGAACCGGAAACACCATATATTTT. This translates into CASSFTGGTGNTIYF.

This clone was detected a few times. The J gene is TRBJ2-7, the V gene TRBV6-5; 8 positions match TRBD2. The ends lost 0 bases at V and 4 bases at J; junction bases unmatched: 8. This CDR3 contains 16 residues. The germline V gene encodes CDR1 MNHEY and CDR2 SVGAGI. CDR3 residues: CASSYSFGAGEYEQYF. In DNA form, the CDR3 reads TGTGCCAGCAGTTACTCGTTCGGAGCGGGAGAGTACGAGCAGTACTTC.

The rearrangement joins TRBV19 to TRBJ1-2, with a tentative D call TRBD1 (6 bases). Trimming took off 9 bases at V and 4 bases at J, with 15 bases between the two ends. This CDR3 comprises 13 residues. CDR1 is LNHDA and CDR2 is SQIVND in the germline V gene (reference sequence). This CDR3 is CASSRGLPYGYTF. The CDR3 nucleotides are TGTGCCAGCTCGCGGGGGCTCCCCTATGGCTACACCTTC.

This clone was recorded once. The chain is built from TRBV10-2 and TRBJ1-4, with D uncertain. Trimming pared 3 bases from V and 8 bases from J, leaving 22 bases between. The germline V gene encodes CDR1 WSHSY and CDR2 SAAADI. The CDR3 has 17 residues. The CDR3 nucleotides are TGCGCCAGCAGTGAAGGAGAACTCGGAGTTCTAGAAGAAAAACTGTTTTTT. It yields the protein CASSEGELGVLEEKLFF.

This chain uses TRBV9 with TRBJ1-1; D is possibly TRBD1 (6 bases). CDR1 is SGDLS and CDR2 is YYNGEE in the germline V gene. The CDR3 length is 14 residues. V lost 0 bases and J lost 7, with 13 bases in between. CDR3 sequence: CASSVDPGDGEAFF. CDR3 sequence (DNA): TGTGCCAGCAGCGTAGATCCAGGGGATGGTGAAGCTTTCTTT.

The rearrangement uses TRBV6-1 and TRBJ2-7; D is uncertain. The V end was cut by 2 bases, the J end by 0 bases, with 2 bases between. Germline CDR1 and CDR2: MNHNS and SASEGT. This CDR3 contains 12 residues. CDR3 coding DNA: TGTGCCAGCAGTGAAAACTCCTACGAGCAGTACTTC. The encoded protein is CASSENSYEQYF.

DNA of the CDR3: TGTGCCAGCAGCCAGGGACTAGCGGGAGAAGGGAGAGATACGCAGTATTTT. Its protein is CASSQGLAGEGRDTQYF. The chain has TRBV6-2 or TRBV6-3 and TRBJ2-3; 14 bases are a match to TRBD2. CDR3 length: 17 amino acids. Germline loops: CDR1 MNHEY, CDR2 SVGEGT. V lost 6 bases and J lost 5; bases outside the gene matches: 10.

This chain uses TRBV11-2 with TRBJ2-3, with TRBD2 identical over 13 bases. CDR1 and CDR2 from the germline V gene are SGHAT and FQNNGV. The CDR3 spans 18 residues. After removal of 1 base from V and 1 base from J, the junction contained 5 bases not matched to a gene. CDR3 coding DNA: TGTGCCAGCAGCTTAGTGGGGACTAGCGGGATGGGCACAGATACGCAGTATTTT. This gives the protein CASSLVGTSGMGTDTQYF.

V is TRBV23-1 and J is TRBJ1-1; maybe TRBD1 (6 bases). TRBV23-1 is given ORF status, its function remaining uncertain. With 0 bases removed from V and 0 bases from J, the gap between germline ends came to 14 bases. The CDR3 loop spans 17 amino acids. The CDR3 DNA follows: TGCGCCAGCAGTCAATCGATCCCACAGGGATTGAACACTGAAGCTTTCTTT. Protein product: CASSQSIPQGLNTEAFF.

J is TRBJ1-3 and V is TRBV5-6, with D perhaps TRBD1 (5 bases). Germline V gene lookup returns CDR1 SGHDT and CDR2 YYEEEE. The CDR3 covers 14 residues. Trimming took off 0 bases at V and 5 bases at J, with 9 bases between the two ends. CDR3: CASSLGQSRNTIYF. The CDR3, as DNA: TGTGCCAGCAGCTTGGGACAGTCGAGAAACACCATATATTTT. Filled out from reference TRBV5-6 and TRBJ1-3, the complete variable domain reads DAGVTQSPTHLIKTRGQQVTLRCSPKSGHDTVSWYQQALGQGPQFIFQYYEEEERQRGNFPDRFSGHQFPNYSSELNVNALLLGDSALYLCASSLGQSRNTIYFGEGSWLTVV.

The CDR3 region has the DNA TGCGCCAGCAGCTTGGAGGTGGAGACCCAGTACTTC. Translated, it gives CASSLEVETQYF. The chain combines TRBV5-1 with TRBJ2-5; D gene uncertain. From germline, CDR1 is SGHRS and CDR2 YFSETQ. V lost 0 bases and J lost 5, with 5 bases in between. This CDR3 is 12 amino acids long.

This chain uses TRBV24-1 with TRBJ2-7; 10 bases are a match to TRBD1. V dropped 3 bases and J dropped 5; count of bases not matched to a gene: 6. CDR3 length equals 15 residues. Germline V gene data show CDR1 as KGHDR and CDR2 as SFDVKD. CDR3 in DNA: TGTGCCACCAGTGATGGCGACAGGGGGCTAGACGAGCAGTACTTC. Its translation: CATSDGDRGLDEQYF.

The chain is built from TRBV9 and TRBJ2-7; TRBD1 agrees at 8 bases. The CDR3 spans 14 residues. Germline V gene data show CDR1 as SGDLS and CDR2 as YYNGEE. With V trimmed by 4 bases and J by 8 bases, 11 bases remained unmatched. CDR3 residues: CASSPKGQVSKQYF. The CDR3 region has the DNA TGTGCCAGCAGCCCAAAGGGACAGGTTTCCAAGCAGTACTTC.

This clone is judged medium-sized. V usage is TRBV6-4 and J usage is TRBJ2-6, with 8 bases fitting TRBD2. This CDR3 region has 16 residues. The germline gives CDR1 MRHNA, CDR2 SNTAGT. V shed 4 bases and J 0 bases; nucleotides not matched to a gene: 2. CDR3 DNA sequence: TGTGCCAGCAGTGGAGGGACTAGCTCTGGGGCCAACGTCCTGACTTTC. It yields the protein CASSGGTSSGANVLTF.

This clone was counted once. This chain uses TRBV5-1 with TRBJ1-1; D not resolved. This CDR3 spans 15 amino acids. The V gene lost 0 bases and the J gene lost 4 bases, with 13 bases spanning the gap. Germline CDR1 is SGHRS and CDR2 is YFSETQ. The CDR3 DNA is TGCGCCAGCAGCTTGGCCGGCGGTTGGAGCACTGAAGCTTTCTTT. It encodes CASSLAGGWSTEAFF. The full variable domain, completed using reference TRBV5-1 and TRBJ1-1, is KAGVTQTPRYLIKTRGQQVTLSCSPISGHRSVSWYQQTPGQGLQFLFEYFSETQRNKGNFPGRFSGRQFSNSRSEMNVSTLELGDSALYLCASSLAGGWSTEAFFGQGTRLTVV.

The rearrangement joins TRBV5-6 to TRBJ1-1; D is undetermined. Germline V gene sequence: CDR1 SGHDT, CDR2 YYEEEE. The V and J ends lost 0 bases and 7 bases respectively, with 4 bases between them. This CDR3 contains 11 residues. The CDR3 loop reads CASSLDREAFF. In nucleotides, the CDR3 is TGTGCCAGCAGCTTGGATCGTGAAGCTTTCTTT.

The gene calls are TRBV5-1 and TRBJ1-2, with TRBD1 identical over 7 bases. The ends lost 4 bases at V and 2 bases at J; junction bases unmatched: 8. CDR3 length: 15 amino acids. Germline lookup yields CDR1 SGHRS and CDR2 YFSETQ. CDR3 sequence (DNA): TGCGCCAGCAGCCCCGGACAGGCTACCAACTATGGCTACACCTTC. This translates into CASSPGQATNYGYTF.

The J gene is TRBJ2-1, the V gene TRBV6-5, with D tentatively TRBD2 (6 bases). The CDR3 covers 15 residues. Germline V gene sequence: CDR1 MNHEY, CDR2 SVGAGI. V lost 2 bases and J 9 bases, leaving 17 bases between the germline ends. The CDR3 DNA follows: TGTGCCAGCAGTTACCGAAGGGAGGTGAGAGGTGAGCAGTTCTTC. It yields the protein CASSYRREVRGEQFF.